Listed below are T cell receptor beta chains from one sample, sequenced in a study of blood T cells in healthy people across ages. A single record per CDR3 protein comes from TCRdb applying MiXCR to the 5' RACE reads. The table lists 1.5 million to 2 million distinct CDR3 sequences, roughly 50% of them singletons. The specimen was blood. Receptors originate from a woman between 35 and 50 years old in good health. CDR3s include the opening cysteine and the closing phenylalanine or tryptophan. A D gene is named only where the DNA matches it firmly. Only part of the rows carry a size: once, few, many, or a class if the clone is expanded.

length,size,J,V,D,DNA,CDR3
13,many,TRBJ2-7,TRBV4-3,-,TGCGCCAGCAGCCAAGATCGTTTTTACGAGCAGTACTTC,CASSQDRFYEQYF
13,-,TRBJ1-2,TRBV20-1,-,TGCAGTGCTCCACTAGGACAGTCCTATGGCTACACCTTC,CSAPLGQSYGYTF
14,-,TRBJ2-5,TRBV2,-,TGTGCCAGCAGTGAAGTGGGCTTGGGGGAGACCCAGTACTTC,CASSEVGLGETQYF
16,-,TRBJ1-2,TRBV20-1,TRBD1,TGCAGTGCTAGGGACCCACCGGGACAGGGGCGCTATGGCTACACCTTC,CSARDPPGQGRYGYTF
15,-,TRBJ2-3,TRBV5-1,-,TGCGCCAGCGTAAGCAGTTCTTCTCGCACAGATACGCAGTATTTT,CASVSSSSRTDTQYF
15,-,TRBJ1-1,TRBV7-2,-,TGTGCCAGCAGCTCCACCGGACAGTCGAACACTGAAGCTTTCTTT,CASSSTGQSNTEAFF
13,-,TRBJ2-1,TRBV7-8,TRBD1,TGTGCCAGCAGCCCCACAGGGGGATGGGAGCAGTTCTTC,CASSPTGGWEQFF
14,many,TRBJ2-1,TRBV4-2,TRBD2,TGTGCCAGCAGCCAAGAGGGACTAGCCTATGAGCAGTTCTTC,CASSQEGLAYEQFF
13,-,TRBJ1-2,TRBV20-1,TRBD1,TGCAGTGCCCAAGAGTGGGGACAGATGGGCTACACCTTC,CSAQEWGQMGYTF
13,-,TRBJ2-1,TRBV6-5,-,TGTGCCAGCAGTATCGGGCACTACAATGAGCAGTTCTTC,CASSIGHYNEQFF
15,-,TRBJ2-4,TRBV14,-,TGTGCCAGCAGCCTTCTTGAACCGGACGGAAACATTCAGTACTTC,CASSLLEPDGNIQYF
16,-,TRBJ2-3,TRBV9,-,TGTGCCAGCAGCGTAGCCTTGGGCCCCTACACAGATACGCAGTATTTT,CASSVALGPYTDTQYF
13,few,TRBJ2-6,TRBV6-2/TRBV6-3,-,TGTGCCGCCCGGAGCTCTGGGGCCAACGTCCTGACTTTC,CAARSSGANVLTF
12,few,TRBJ2-7,TRBV20-1,-,TGCAGTGCGCGGACGGCTCCCTACGAGCAGTACTTC,CSARTAPYEQYF
14,-,TRBJ1-2,TRBV20-1,-,TGCAGTGACTTTCGGACAGCTCCTAACTATGGCTACACCTTC,CSDFRTAPNYGYTF
15,-,TRBJ2-3,TRBV4-2,-,TGTGCCAGCAGCCAAGAGACTGCTACAACAGATACGCAGTATTTT,CASSQETATTDTQYF